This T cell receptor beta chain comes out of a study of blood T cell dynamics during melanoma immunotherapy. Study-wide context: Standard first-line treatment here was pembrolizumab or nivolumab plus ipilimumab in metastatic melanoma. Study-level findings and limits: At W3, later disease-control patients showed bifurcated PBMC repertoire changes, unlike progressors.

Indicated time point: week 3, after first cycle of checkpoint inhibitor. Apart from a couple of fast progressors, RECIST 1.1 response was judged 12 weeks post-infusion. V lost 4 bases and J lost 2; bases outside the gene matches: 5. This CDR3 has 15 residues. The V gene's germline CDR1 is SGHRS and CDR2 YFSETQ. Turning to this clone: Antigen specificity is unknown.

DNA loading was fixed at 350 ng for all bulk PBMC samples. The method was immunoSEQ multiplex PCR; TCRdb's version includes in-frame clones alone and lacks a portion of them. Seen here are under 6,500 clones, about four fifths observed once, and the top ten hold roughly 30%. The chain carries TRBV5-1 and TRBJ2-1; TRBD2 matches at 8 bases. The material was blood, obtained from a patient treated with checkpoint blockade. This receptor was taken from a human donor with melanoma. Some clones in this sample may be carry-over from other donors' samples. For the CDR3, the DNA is TGCGCCAGCAGCGGGAGCGGGGGACCCTACAATGAGCAGTTCTTC. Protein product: CASSGSGGPYNEQFF.